Each of the 15 T cell receptor beta chains below was sequenced from the same sample in a study of T cell responses to AZD1222 COVID-19 vaccine. Clones were sequenced by immunoSEQ multiplex PCR, and TCRdb holds only the in-frame ones, with some missing. The data contain tens of thousands of clones, approximately 90% of them singletons. The sample here was peripheral blood, taken 28 days after the second AZD1222 dose. Receptors were obtained from an adult who received the AZD1222 COVID-19 vaccine.

In this sample, this clone turned up once. The gene calls are TRBV11-2 and TRBJ1-5, with D uncertain. CDR1 SGHAT and CDR2 FQNNGV come from the germline V gene. This CDR3 comprises 13 residues. V was pared by 0 bases and J by 6 bases, with 6 bases between. CDR3 region: CASSLERSQPQHF. The CDR3 DNA is TGTGCCAGCAGCTTAGAGCGGTCTCAGCCCCAGCATTTT.

This chain connects TRBV18 to TRBJ2-1; 11 nucleotides agree with TRBD2. The CDR3 has 20 amino acids. After removal of 3 bases from V and 7 bases from J, the junction contained 20 bases not matched to a gene. In germline, CDR1 is KGHSH, CDR2 LQKENI. The CDR3 sequence: CASSPRGGIATSGIRNEQFF. The CDR3 coding sequence is TGTGCCAGCTCACCCCGGGGTGGTATCGCGACTAGCGGGATCAGGAATGAGCAGTTCTTC.

The chain has TRBV5-6 and TRBJ1-1, with D perhaps TRBD1 (6 bases). Trimming took off 1 base at V and 4 bases at J, with 8 bases between the two ends. Germline V lookup: CDR1 SGHDT, CDR2 YYEEEE. The CDR3 totals 13 residues. The CDR3 bases are TGTGCCAGCAGCTTGTCAGGGGTCACTGAAGCTTTCTTT. Residues: CASSLSGVTEAFF.

The V call is TRBV11-3, the J call TRBJ1-3; 7 nucleotides line up with TRBD1. The germline CDR1 and CDR2 sequences are SGHNT and YENEEA. V was clipped by 5 bases and J by 4 bases; unmatched bases: 2. This CDR3 contains 13 residues. CDR3 sequence reads: CASSAGQGNTIYF. As DNA, the CDR3 is TGTGCCAGCAGCGCGGGACAGGGAAACACCATATATTTT. Full variable domain (rest looked up from reference TRBV11-3 and TRBJ1-3): EAGVVQSPRYKIIEKKQPVAFWCNPISGHNTLYWYLQNLGQGPELLIRYENEEAVDDSQLPKDRFSAERLKGVDSTLKIQPAELGDSAVYLCASSAGQGNTIYFGEGSWLTVV.

V is TRBV6-5 and J is TRBJ1-5; no clear D gene. Germline loops: CDR1 MNHEY, CDR2 SVGAGI. V lost 6 bases and J lost 6, with 12 bases in between. CDR3 size: 13 residues. The CDR3 coding sequence is TGTGCCAGCAGAGCGCTGGGGTCTCAGCCCCAGCATTTT. Its translation: CASRALGSQPQHF.

J is TRBJ2-7 and V is TRBV2, with TRBD2 matching 14 bases. V lost 5 bases, J lost 4 bases, and 7 bases stayed unmatched. Germline CDR1 SNHLY, CDR2 FYNNEI. This CDR3 comprises 16 residues. CDR3 amino acids: CASSRLGLAGGYEQYF. In DNA form, the CDR3 reads TGTGCCAGCAGTCGTTTAGGACTAGCGGGAGGTTACGAGCAGTACTTC.

The chain is built from TRBV2 and TRBJ2-7; maybe TRBD2 (7 bases). Germline CDR1 is SNHLY and CDR2 is FYNNEI. This CDR3 has 14 residues. The V gene lost 8 bases and the J gene lost 2 bases, with 16 bases spanning the gap. CDR3 in amino acids: CASRRAGATYEQYF. The CDR3 DNA reads as TGTGCCAGCCGGCGGGCGGGGGCGACCTACGAGCAGTACTTC.

The rearrangement joins TRBV5-1 to TRBJ1-1, with D maybe TRBD1 (6 bases). V was shortened by 7 bases and J by 1 base, with 14 bases between the two germline ends. CDR1 SGHRS and CDR2 YFSETQ come from the germline V gene. The CDR3 length is 14 residues. CDR3 sequence (DNA): TGCGCCAGCTCAAGGGGGGACCAGAACACTGAAGCTTTCTTT. Amino acid sequence: CASSRGDQNTEAFF.

The chain employs TRBV7-8 and TRBJ2-1; TRBD2 agrees at 8 bases. The CDR3 has 17 amino acids. Germline V gene data show CDR1 as SGHVS and CDR2 as FQNEAQ. The J segment lost 3 bases and the V segment lost 6 bases, leaving 13 bases of the junction unmatched. The DNA of the CDR3 is TGTGCCAGCAGGCAGTTGCCAACTAGCGGAGGCTACAATGAGCAGTTCTTC. It is translated as CASRQLPTSGGYNEQFF.

The chain couples TRBV5-1 to TRBJ1-2; D unclear. The CDR3 totals 14 residues. V was shortened by 0 bases and J by 4 bases, with 10 bases between the two germline ends. Germline-derived CDR1 and CDR2 are SGHRS and YFSETQ. CDR3 nucleotides: TGCGCCAGCAGCTTGGGTAGTGAGATCTATGGCTACACCTTC. As protein: CASSLGSEIYGYTF.

The CDR3 loop reads CASSFSGAGGNQPQHF. In nucleotides, the CDR3 is TGTGCCAGCAGCTTCTCGGGGGCAGGGGGCAATCAGCCCCAGCATTTT. The genes are TRBV7-8 and TRBJ1-5; a possible D gene is TRBD1 (6 bases). Germline CDR1 is SGHVS and CDR2 is FQNEAQ. The CDR3 extends over 16 amino acids. Trimming took off 3 bases at V and 2 bases at J, with 14 bases between the two ends.

J is TRBJ1-2 and V is TRBV6-2 or TRBV6-3, with a tentative D call TRBD1 (5 bases). Germline CDR1 and CDR2: MNHEY and SVGEGT. CDR3 length: 14 residues. V was cut by 5 bases and J by 0 bases, with 10 bases left in between. CDR3 coding DNA: TGTGCCAGCAGTCTGCAGGGAGCTAACTATGGCTACACCTTC. Protein sequence: CASSLQGANYGYTF.

This chain uses TRBV19 with TRBJ1-6; 9 nucleotides align to TRBD1. The CDR3 extends over 14 amino acids. Germline V gene sequence: CDR1 LNHDA, CDR2 SQIVND (reference sequence). With V trimmed by 6 bases and J by 7 bases, 4 bases remained unmatched. CDR3 residues: CASRTGTGNSPLHF. The CDR3 bases are TGTGCCAGTAGGACCGGGACAGGGAATTCACCCCTCCACTTT.

The chain combines TRBV11-3 with TRBJ2-1; unclear D gene. The germline V and J ends were trimmed by 5 bases and 4 bases, with 6 bases remaining between them. The length of the CDR3 is 12 residues. CDR1 is SGHNT and CDR2 is YENEEA in the germline V gene. CDR3 residues: CASSLQYNEQFF. CDR3 nucleotides: TGTGCCAGCAGCCTGCAATACAATGAGCAGTTCTTC.

The chain recombines TRBV5-1 with TRBJ2-1, with a weak D call TRBD2 (6 bases). With 4 bases removed from V and 1 base from J, the gap between germline ends came to 18 bases. CDR3 length: 17 amino acids. Germline CDR1 reads SGHRS; CDR2 reads YFSETQ. CDR3 in DNA: TGCGCCAGCAGCCCGGGGTTTGAGGCGGGATCCTACAATGAGCAGTTCTTC. Its protein is CASSPGFEAGSYNEQFF.